A single sample is the source of the 30 T cell receptor beta chains below, sequenced in a study of CD8+ T cells in alopecia areata. TCR sequencing used cDNA made by reverse transcription of extracted RNA. Generated by immunoSEQ multiplex PCR, the TCRdb table keeps only in-frame clones and is missing some. The sample includes approximately 150,000 clones, 45% to 60% of them seen just once. The sample comprised CD4+ T cells sorted from blood. The receptor set was obtained from a human donor with alopecia areata.

The chain carries TRBV7-2 and TRBJ2-7, with 9 bases identical to TRBD2. J lost 2 bases, V lost 5 bases, and 7 bases had no gene match. Germline V gene data show CDR1 as SGHTA and CDR2 as FQGNSA. The CDR3 length is 15 residues. CDR3 nucleotides: TGTGCCAGCAGCGTCCCGGGACTAGCAGCCTACGAGCAGTACTTC. It encodes CASSVPGLAAYEQYF. The full variable domain, completed using reference TRBV7-2 and TRBJ2-7, is GAGVSQSPSNKVTEKGKDVELRCDPISGHTALYWYRQSLGQGLEFLIYFQGNSAPDKSGLPSDRFSAERTGGSVSTLTIQRTQQEDSAVYLCASSVPGLAAYEQYFGPGTRLTVT.

The chain joins TRBV5-4 to TRBJ1-1, with D perhaps matching TRBD1 (6 bases). The CDR3 sequence is 12 residues long. CDR1 is SGHNT and CDR2 is YYREEE in the germline V gene (reference sequence). Trimming took off 5 bases at V and 5 bases at J, with 10 bases between the two ends. CDR3 protein: CASSSDRTEAFF. CDR3 nucleotides: TGTGCCAGCAGTTCGGACAGAACTGAAGCTTTCTTT.

This clone was seen more than once but under ten times. V usage is TRBV28 and J usage is TRBJ2-1; the match to TRBD2 covers 8 bases. The germline V gene has CDR1 MDHEN and CDR2 SYDVKM. With 5 bases clipped from V and 8 bases from J, the junction kept 14 bases outside the gene matches. This CDR3 has 16 residues. The CDR3 bases are TGTGCCAGCAGTCTTACGGAGCGGGAGAGGCGGGATGAGCAGTTCTTC. Residues: CASSLTERERRDEQFF.

This clone came up a few times. This chain links TRBV7-2 with TRBJ2-1; 12 bases line up with TRBD2. The V and J ends lost 2 bases and 12 bases, in that order; junction bases with no gene match: 11. Per the germline V gene, CDR1 is SGHTA and CDR2 is FQGNSA. There are 16 residues in the CDR3. The CDR3 coding sequence is TGTGCCAGCAGCTTACCCGGACTAGCGGGATCGGCTATGCAGTTCTTC. Its translation: CASSLPGLAGSAMQFF.

The V call is TRBV7-8, the J call TRBJ2-1; TRBD1 is a possible D gene (5 bases). CDR3 length: 14 residues. Germline V gene sequence: CDR1 SGHVS, CDR2 FQNEAQ. Trimming left V 1 base short and J 7 bases short, with 11 bases between. This chain's CDR3 is CASSLETARNEQFF. Written as DNA, the CDR3 is TGTGCCAGCAGCTTAGAGACAGCAAGGAATGAGCAGTTCTTC. Filled out from reference TRBV7-8 and TRBJ2-1, the complete variable domain reads GAGVSQSPRYKVAKRGQDVALRCDPISGHVSLFWYQQALGQGPEFLTYFQNEAQLDKSGLPSDRFFAERPEGSVSTLKIQRTQQEDSAVYLCASSLETARNEQFFGPGTRLTVL.

The J gene is TRBJ2-1, the V gene TRBV5-1; 11 nucleotides match TRBD2. Germline assignment: CDR1 SGHRS and CDR2 YFSETQ. V was pared by 1 base and J by 6 bases, with 6 bases of the junction left unmatched. The CDR3 loop spans 16 amino acids. This CDR3 is CASSLTGTSGSNEQFF. The DNA of the CDR3 is TGCGCCAGCAGCTTGACCGGGACTAGCGGTTCCAATGAGCAGTTCTTC. Based on the CDR3 plus reference TRBV5-1 and TRBJ2-1, the full variable domain is KAGVTQTPRYLIKTRGQQVTLSCSPISGHRSVSWYQQTPGQGLQFLFEYFSETQRNKGNFPGRFSGRQFSNSRSEMNVSTLELGDSALYLCASSLTGTSGSNEQFFGPGTRLTVL.

The table lists this clone with a few counts. J is TRBJ2-1 and V is TRBV29-1, with 16 bases fitting TRBD2. The germline V gene encodes CDR1 SQVTM and CDR2 ANQGSEA. V was clipped by 4 bases and J by 13 bases; unmatched bases: 10. The CDR3 consists of 15 residues. CDR3 amino acids: CSVAGDGTSGRGQFF. CDR3 sequence (DNA): TGCAGCGTTGCTGGGGACGGGACTAGCGGGAGGGGACAGTTCTTC.

This chain links TRBV29-1 with TRBJ1-2, with 11 bases fitting TRBD1. Germline V gene sequence: CDR1 SQVTM, CDR2 ANQGSEA. The length of the CDR3 is 14 residues. The junction had 11 bases not matched to a gene; V was cut back by 7 bases and J by 7 bases. The CDR3 DNA is TGCAGCGCGGATATTGGACAGGGGGCTGTTGGCTACACCTTC. Encoded protein: CSADIGQGAVGYTF.

The chain employs TRBV29-1 and TRBJ2-1, with 7 bases fitting TRBD2. V trimming: 7 bases; J trimming: 5 bases; junction bases outside the gene matches: 14. Germline CDR1 reads SQVTM; CDR2 reads ANQGSEA. CDR3 length equals 15 residues. The chain's CDR3 is CSGAGYAGVHNEQFF. CDR3 nucleotide sequence: TGCAGCGGCGCGGGCTACGCGGGAGTCCACAATGAGCAGTTCTTC.

A few counts support this clone. This chain connects TRBV30 to TRBJ2-7; 13 bases align to TRBD2. With 2 bases clipped from V and 4 bases from J, the junction kept 5 bases outside the gene matches. CDR3 length: 15 residues. Germline V CDR1 and CDR2: GTSNPN, SVGIG (reference sequence). The CDR3 DNA sequence: TGTGCCTGGAGTCCCATGACTAGCGGGAGGTACGAGCAGTACTTC. This translates into CAWSPMTSGRYEQYF. The full variable domain, with the rest looked up from reference TRBV30 and TRBJ2-7, is SQTIHQWPATLVQPVGSPLSLECTVEGTSNPNLYWYRQAAGRGLQLLFYSVGIGQISSEVPQNLSASRPQDRQFILSSKKLLLSDSGFYLCAWSPMTSGRYEQYFGPGTRLTVT.

This clone was found a few times. The chain combines TRBV29-1 with TRBJ2-7; D is unclear. In germline, CDR1 is SQVTM, CDR2 ANQGSEA. The CDR3 totals 12 residues. The V gene lost 6 bases and the J gene lost 2 bases, with 11 bases spanning the gap. This chain's CDR3 is CSVQVLTYEQYF. In nucleotides, the CDR3 is TGCAGCGTACAAGTCCTCACCTACGAGCAGTACTTC.

The chain links TRBV6-5 to TRBJ2-3; D gene unclear. Germline CDR1 reads MNHEY; CDR2 reads SVGAGI. V lost 4 bases and J lost 2, with 16 bases in between. The CDR3 has 16 residues. For the CDR3, the DNA is TGTGCCAGCAGTTCGGCGCGCAGGCGTCCCACAGATACGCAGTATTTT. Amino acids: CASSSARRRPTDTQYF.

This clone appeared once. CDR3 in DNA: TGTGCCAGCAGTCGAGCGGGGGCCTCCTACGAGCAGTACTTC. Protein: CASSRAGASYEQYF. The chain combines TRBV6-5 with TRBJ2-7; 8 positions match TRBD2. The junction had 3 bases not matched to a gene; V was cut back by 5 bases and J by 0 bases. Germline loops: CDR1 MNHEY, CDR2 SVGAGI. The CDR3 contains 14 residues.

V usage is TRBV10-3 and J usage is TRBJ1-2; D perhaps matches TRBD1 (6 bases). Germline-derived CDR1 and CDR2 are ENHRY and SYGVKD. The ends were cut back, 11 bases at V and 2 bases at J, with 18 bases in the middle. The CDR3 runs 14 residues. The CDR3 nucleotides are TGTGCCCCCAGGGACACCCCTTTGAACTATGGCTACACCTTC. Its translation: CAPRDTPLNYGYTF.

The CDR3 loop reads CASSLDGTSGSYEQYF. The CDR3 coding sequence is TGTGCCAGCAGTTTAGATGGGACTAGCGGGAGCTACGAGCAGTACTTC. The gene calls are TRBV28 and TRBJ2-7, with 14 bases identical to TRBD2. The germline V gene encodes CDR1 MDHEN and CDR2 SYDVKM. The CDR3 spans 16 residues. Unmatched junction bases numbered 3, after V lost 2 bases and J lost 3 bases.

The sample holds a few counts of this clone. The chain combines TRBV4-1 with TRBJ1-5, with TRBD1 as a possible D gene (6 bases). The V gene lost 1 base and the J gene lost 0 bases, with 10 bases spanning the gap. Germline CDR1 reads MGHRA; CDR2 reads YSYEKL. The CDR3 spans 16 residues. DNA of the CDR3: TGCGCCAGCAGCCAAGCAAGGGGGTCTAGCAATCAGCCCCAGCATTTT. Amino acid sequence: CASSQARGSSNQPQHF.

The genes are TRBV29-1 and TRBJ2-7; D perhaps matches TRBD2 (5 bases). Deletions cut 2 bases from V and 6 bases from J, with 14 bases between. CDR1 and CDR2 from the germline V gene are SQVTM and ANQGSEA. The CDR3 is 13 amino acids. The CDR3 loop is CSVEMGRRTEQYF. The CDR3 region has the DNA TGCAGCGTTGAAATGGGGAGACGAACCGAGCAGTACTTC.

The rearrangement uses TRBV28 and TRBJ2-1; perhaps TRBD2 as D (7 bases). Germline assignment: CDR1 MDHEN and CDR2 SYDVKM. Trimming pared 6 bases from V and 4 bases from J, leaving 13 bases between. The CDR3 has 14 amino acids. CDR3 DNA sequence: TGTGCCAGCAGGGGGGGGGACAAATACAATGAGCAGTTCTTC. Its translation: CASRGGDKYNEQFF.

The chain employs TRBV5-1 and TRBJ2-7; D is possibly TRBD2 (7 bases). There are 16 residues in the CDR3. Trimming took 0 bases from V and 5 from J, leaving 18 bases between them. The germline CDR1 and CDR2 sequences are SGHRS and YFSETQ. This CDR3 is CASSLAGGLSPNEQYF. The CDR3 DNA reads as TGCGCCAGCAGCTTGGCCGGGGGGCTTTCGCCTAACGAGCAGTACTTC.

V gene TRBV5-1 combines with J gene TRBJ2-1, with 10 bases lining up with TRBD1. The CDR3 has 16 residues. Trimming cost V 1 base and J 9 bases; bases outside gene matches: 10. Germline assignment: CDR1 SGHRS and CDR2 YFSETQ. CDR3 nucleotides: TGCGCCAGCAGCTTGACCGGGACAGGGGTGTTTAGTGAGCAGTTCTTC. The encoded protein is CASSLTGTGVFSEQFF. The variable domain in full, completed from reference TRBV5-1 and TRBJ2-1, reads KAGVTQTPRYLIKTRGQQVTLSCSPISGHRSVSWYQQTPGQGLQFLFEYFSETQRNKGNFPGRFSGRQFSNSRSEMNVSTLELGDSALYLCASSLTGTGVFSEQFFGPGTRLTVL.

This rearrangement joins TRBV19 to TRBJ1-5; D is perhaps TRBD1 (5 bases). V was cut by 1 base and J by 4 bases, with 11 bases left in between. Germline-derived CDR1 and CDR2 are LNHDA and SQIVND (reference sequence). CDR3 length: 15 residues. CDR3 sequence reads: CASSIAPTENQPQHF. The CDR3 nucleotides are TGTGCCAGTAGTATAGCCCCGACAGAAAATCAGCCCCAGCATTTT.

The chain couples TRBV29-1 to TRBJ2-2; tentative D call: TRBD2 (6 bases). V was shortened by 4 bases and J by 0 bases, with 9 bases between the two germline ends. This CDR3 region has 14 residues. Germline CDR1 SQVTM, CDR2 ANQGSEA. CDR3 nucleotide sequence: TGCAGCGTTGGGCGGACTACGAACACCGGGGAGCTGTTTTTT. Encoded protein: CSVGRTTNTGELFF.

This clone was detected only a few times. The rearrangement links TRBV11-2 to TRBJ2-5; D is perhaps TRBD1 (5 bases). Looked up from germline, CDR1 is SGHAT and CDR2 is FQNNGV. The CDR3 totals 14 residues. Trimming cost V 5 bases and J 2 bases, with 12 bases left between them. CDR3 in amino acids: CASSPRQPQETQYF. In DNA, the CDR3 is TGTGCCAGCAGCCCCCGACAGCCACAAGAGACCCAGTACTTC.

The chain is built from TRBV27 and TRBJ2-7, with D maybe TRBD1 (5 bases). V shed 8 bases and J shed 5 bases, with 22 bases lying between them. The germline V gene has CDR1 MNHEY and CDR2 SMNVEV (reference sequence). The CDR3 sequence is 15 residues long. The DNA for the CDR3 is TGTGCCAGCGGCAGTTATGGGCAGGGCGTCCACGAGCAGTACTTC. Translation gives CASGSYGQGVHEQYF.

This clone was detected a few times. V usage is TRBV10-3 and J usage is TRBJ2-7; D uncertain. V was cut by 2 bases and J by 4 bases, with 9 bases left in between. This CDR3 spans 13 amino acids. Germline V CDR1 and CDR2: ENHRY, SYGVKD. CDR3 in amino acids: CAISEEEEYEQYF. CDR3 in DNA: TGTGCCATCAGTGAGGAGGAAGAATACGAGCAGTACTTC.

In its sample, this clone was seen a few times. The chain couples TRBV5-1 to TRBJ2-1; no clear D gene. The CDR3 is 12 amino acids. Germline CDR1 reads SGHRS; CDR2 reads YFSETQ. With 0 bases removed from V and 6 bases from J, the gap between germline ends came to 4 bases. This chain's CDR3 is CASSLVANEQFF. DNA for the CDR3: TGCGCCAGCAGCTTGGTGGCCAATGAGCAGTTCTTC.

The chain combines TRBV27 with TRBJ2-6; tentatively, D is TRBD1 or TRBD2 (6 bases each). V was shortened by 1 base and J by 0 bases, with 19 bases between the two germline ends. Per the germline V gene, CDR1 is MNHEY and CDR2 is SMNVEV (reference sequence). The CDR3 contains 20 residues. The CDR3 here is CASSLWGRERKFSGANVLTF. In DNA form, the CDR3 reads TGTGCCAGCAGTTTATGGGGGCGGGAAAGGAAATTCTCTGGGGCCAACGTCCTGACTTTC. Full variable domain (missing parts from reference TRBV27 and TRBJ2-6): EAQVTQNPRYLITVTGKKLTVTCSQNMNHEYMSWYRQDPGLGLRQIYYSMNVEVTDKGDVPEGYKVSRKEKRNFPLILESPSPNQTSLYFCASSLWGRERKFSGANVLTFGAGSRLTVL.

This clone was detected once. This chain uses TRBV28 with TRBJ2-3; 13 bases align to TRBD2. V lost 6 bases to trimming and J lost 4 bases; unmatched junction nucleotides: 13. Germline V lookup: CDR1 MDHEN, CDR2 SYDVKM. CDR3 length: 18 residues. CDR3 DNA sequence: TGTGCCAGCAGGCCTACTAGCGGGAGGGCCTTGGGTTCAGATACGCAGTATTTT. As protein: CASRPTSGRALGSDTQYF. The variable domain in full, completed from reference TRBV28 and TRBJ2-3, reads DVKVTQSSRYLVKRTGEKVFLECVQDMDHENMFWYRQDPGLGLRLIYFSYDVKMKEKGDIPEGYSVSREKKERFSLILESASTNQTSMYLCASRPTSGRALGSDTQYFGPGTRLTVL.

The rearrangement uses TRBV5-1 and TRBJ2-5; the D is unclear. This CDR3 contains 13 residues. Germline V gene lookup returns CDR1 SGHRS and CDR2 YFSETQ. V was trimmed by 0 bases and J by 3 bases, leaving 6 bases between them. The CDR3 coding sequence is TGCGCCAGCAGCTTGGATACGGAAGAGACCCAGTACTTC. Its protein product is CASSLDTEETQYF. Full variable domain (rest looked up from reference TRBV5-1 and TRBJ2-5): KAGVTQTPRYLIKTRGQQVTLSCSPISGHRSVSWYQQTPGQGLQFLFEYFSETQRNKGNFPGRFSGRQFSNSRSEMNVSTLELGDSALYLCASSLDTEETQYFGPGTRLLVL.

The chain links TRBV27 to TRBJ1-3; D possibly corresponds to TRBD1 (5 bases). This CDR3 has 14 residues. Germline loops: CDR1 MNHEY, CDR2 SMNVEV (reference sequence). Trimming removed 2 bases at V and 2 bases at J, with 7 bases between. In DNA form, the CDR3 reads TGTGCCAGCAGTTTAGGAGGGGCTGGAAACACCATATATTTT. It encodes CASSLGGAGNTIYF.